Below, 32 T cell receptor beta chains from the same sample are listed, as sequenced in a study of human T cells and chemical hapten exposure. This sample's time point: patch test 3, about 24 weeks after DPC sensitization. Sample treatment: therapeutic diphenylcyclopropenone sensitization with weekly scalp DPC. In TCRdb, the RACE reads were re-called with MiXCR into one record per CDR3 protein. Counted here are about 48,000 distinct CDR3 sequences, roughly 9.5% occurring once; the ten biggest clones make up roughly 15%. Sequenced material: whole blood, taken in connection with sensitization to the hapten diphenylcyclopropenone (DPC). The receptors originated from a woman in her thirties or forties with alopecia areata. Some clones in this sample may be carry-over from other donors' samples.

The sample holds many counts of this clonotype. This chain connects TRBV29-1 to TRBJ2-7; D uncertain. CDR3 length: 12 residues. V was pared by 1 base and J by 2 bases, with 6 bases between. Germline assignment: CDR1 SQVTM and CDR2 ANQGSEA. The CDR3 nucleotides are TGCAGCGTTGAAGGAGAAACCTACGAGCAGTACTTC. Translation gives CSVEGETYEQYF.

This clonotype came up many times. This sequence joins TRBV14 and TRBJ2-1; D ambiguous. CDR3 length: 14 amino acids. Looked up from germline, CDR1 is SGHDN and CDR2 is FVKESK. Trimming pared 0 bases from V and 7 bases from J, leaving 10 bases between. CDR3 DNA: TGTGCCAGCAGCCAAGAATCTAGTCGGAATGAGCAGTTCTTC. This encodes CASSQESSRNEQFF.

Ten or more counts support this clonotype. The chain uses TRBV7-9 and TRBJ2-2; 8 bases are a match to TRBD1. This CDR3 has 16 amino acids. The J segment lost 0 bases and the V segment lost 8 bases, leaving 8 bases of the junction unmatched. The germline V gene has CDR1 SEHNR and CDR2 FQNEAQ (reference sequence). CDR3 in amino acids: CASLLRTGSNTGELFF. DNA for the CDR3: TGTGCCAGCCTCCTTAGGACAGGGTCGAACACCGGGGAGCTGTTTTTT.

This clonotype appeared many times. CDR3 bases: TGCAGTGCTAACCCCTCAGAGACCCAGTACTTC. This gives the protein CSANPSETQYF. This chain joins TRBV20-1 and TRBJ2-5, with D uncertain. With 4 bases removed from V and 4 bases from J, the gap between germline ends came to 7 bases. The CDR3 runs 11 residues. Looked up from germline, CDR1 is DFQATT and CDR2 is SNEGSKA (reference sequence).

This clonotype was seen a handful of times. The V gene is TRBV4-2, the J gene TRBJ2-1, with D possibly matching TRBD1 (5 bases). Germline-derived CDR1 and CDR2 are LGHNA and YNFKEQ. The CDR3 is 14 residues long. V was shortened by 1 base and J by 10 bases, with 14 bases between the two germline ends. CDR3 amino acids: CASSQVPTGLEQFF. The CDR3 DNA follows: TGTGCCAGCAGCCAAGTCCCCACAGGTTTAGAGCAGTTCTTC.

The V call is TRBV12-3 or TRBV12-4, the J call TRBJ1-6; D perhaps matches TRBD1 (6 bases). The V end lost 5 bases, the J end lost 14 bases, and 19 bases lay between the germline ends. This CDR3 contains 14 residues. The CDR3 DNA reads as TGTGCCAGCAGTGCCGGACAGACGGTTAGAACCCTCCACTTT. Protein sequence: CASSAGQTVRTLHF.

This clonotype was observed at least ten times. The chain links TRBV29-1 to TRBJ2-5; D assignment may be TRBD1 or TRBD2 (5 bases each). Germline CDR1 and CDR2: SQVTM and ANQGSEA. The CDR3 is made up of 12 amino acids. Between the trimmed V and J ends, which lost 1 base and 7 bases, there was a span of 10 bases. CDR3 coding DNA: TGCAGCGTTGAAGCGGGGCTGGGGACCCAGTACTTC. It codes for CSVEAGLGTQYF.

This clonotype showed up many times. The chain couples TRBV14 to TRBJ1-6, with no clear D. The V end lost 4 bases, the J end lost 8 bases, and 24 bases lay between the germline ends. CDR1 SGHDN and CDR2 FVKESK come from the germline V gene. The CDR3 length is 18 residues. The CDR3 DNA is TGTGCCAGCAGCCTCTTCCATCAGAGCAGGTTGAATGATTCACCCCTCCACTTT. Protein product: CASSLFHQSRLNDSPLHF.

The table lists this clonotype with many counts. This chain joins TRBV6-4 and TRBJ2-5, with D possibly called TRBD1 or TRBD2 (5 bases each). The V gene's germline CDR1 is MRHNA and CDR2 SNTAGT. The CDR3 contains 13 residues. V gave up 8 bases and J gave up 1 base, with 11 bases separating them. CDR3 DNA sequence: TGTGCCAGCGTAACGGGGCGCCAAGAGACCCAGTACTTC. Protein sequence: CASVTGRQETQYF.

This clonotype showed up many times. The chain is built from TRBV19 and TRBJ2-1; D remains unclear. Germline loops: CDR1 LNHDA, CDR2 SQIVND (reference sequence). The CDR3 has 13 residues. The ends were cut back, 6 bases at V and 8 bases at J, with 14 bases in the middle. CDR3 in DNA: TGTGCCAGTAGCTTAGCAGCTCAGGATGAGCAGTTCTTC. Encoded protein: CASSLAAQDEQFF.

This clonotype was picked up many times. V is TRBV5-6 and J is TRBJ2-7; D is unclear. Germline assignment: CDR1 SGHDT and CDR2 YYEEEE. This CDR3 has 13 amino acids. V was pared by 1 base and J by 3 bases, with 8 bases between. The CDR3 coding sequence is TGTGCCAGCAGCTTGCGTAGGGTCTACGAGCAGTACTTC. This encodes CASSLRRVYEQYF. Drawing the rest from reference TRBV5-6 and TRBJ2-7, the complete variable domain is DAGVTQSPTHLIKTRGQQVTLRCSPKSGHDTVSWYQQALGQGPQFIFQYYEEEERQRGNFPDRFSGHQFPNYSSELNVNALLLGDSALYLCASSLRRVYEQYFGPGTRLTVT.

This chain links TRBV2 with TRBJ2-3, with a tentative D call TRBD1 (6 bases). With 6 bases removed from V and 2 bases from J, the gap between germline ends came to 21 bases. This CDR3 is 17 amino acids long. The germline gives CDR1 SNHLY, CDR2 FYNNEI. The CDR3 loop is CASRTTGTTLFTDTQYF. CDR3 bases: TGTGCCAGCAGAACCACAGGGACCACGCTCTTCACAGATACGCAGTATTTT.

The chain has TRBV3-1 and TRBJ2-3; 7 positions agree with TRBD1. This CDR3 spans 16 amino acids. The germline gives CDR1 LGHDT, CDR2 YNNKEL (reference sequence). V lost 4 bases and J lost 0; bases outside the gene matches: 7. This CDR3 is CASSLQGGTSTDTQYF. The CDR3 nucleotides read TGTGCCAGCAGCCTTCAAGGGGGCACTAGCACAGATACGCAGTATTTT.

This clonotype was found many times. The J gene is TRBJ2-1, the V gene TRBV21-1. TRBV21-1 has pseudogene status. This CDR3 comprises 17 residues. CDR3 amino acids: CASSPRLPPGSYNEQFF. CDR3 sequence (DNA): TGTGCCAGCAGCCCCCGTCTACCACCGGGCTCCTACAATGAGCAGTTCTTC.

Regarding this clonotype: One junction end does not reproduce the germline sequence, and a read error may be involved. V and J are TRBV6-4 and TRBJ2-2; D might be TRBD2 (5 bases). Germline assignment: CDR1 MRHNA and CDR2 SNTAGT. This CDR3 has 13 amino acids. The DNA for the CDR3 is TGTGCCAGCAGTCCCGGCGACACCGGGGAGCTGGTTTTT. Protein product: CASSPGDTGELVF.

This clonotype was recorded at least ten times. V and J are TRBV6-5 and TRBJ1-1; a possible D gene is TRBD1 (5 bases). In germline, CDR1 is MNHEY, CDR2 SVGAGI. The V end was cut by 4 bases, the J end by 7 bases, with 10 bases between. The CDR3 covers 12 residues. As DNA, the CDR3 is TGTGCCAGCAGTTTTCAGGGAGGTGAAGCTTTCTTT. Protein sequence: CASSFQGGEAFF.

The rearrangement uses TRBV19 and TRBJ2-7; D remains unclear. Looked up from germline, CDR1 is LNHDA and CDR2 is SQIVND (reference sequence). This CDR3 comprises 12 residues. The V and J ends lost 7 bases and 1 base respectively, with 8 bases between them. CDR3 region: CASMDGSYEQYF. In DNA form, the CDR3 reads TGTGCCAGTATGGACGGTTCCTACGAGCAGTACTTC.

This clonotype came up a few times. The chain uses TRBV28 and TRBJ2-5; D unresolved. V was cut by 5 bases and J by 10 bases, with 11 bases left in between. CDR3 length: 11 amino acids. Germline V lookup: CDR1 MDHEN, CDR2 SYDVKM. Here the CDR3 DNA reads TGTGCCAGCAGTGCTCAGAACGACCAGTACTTC. This codes for CASSAQNDQYF.

This clonotype was observed a few times. The chain uses TRBV7-2 and TRBJ1-2; the D is unclear. There are 13 residues in the CDR3. Germline V gives CDR1 SGHTA, CDR2 FQGNSA. Trimming removed 5 bases at V and 9 bases at J, with 16 bases between. The CDR3 DNA follows: TGTGCCAGCAGCCAAGGTGGCGGTGATCGCTACACCTTC. It is translated as CASSQGGGDRYTF.

This clonotype was counted at least ten times. The chain has TRBV11-2 and TRBJ2-3; D call uncertain. CDR1 and CDR2 (germline): SGHAT, FQNNGV. This CDR3 has 14 residues. The V end lost 1 base, the J end lost 2 bases, and 7 bases lay between the germline ends. Here the CDR3 reads CASSLGRSTDTQYF. CDR3 nucleotides: TGTGCCAGCAGCTTAGGGCGGTCCACAGATACGCAGTATTTT.

This clonotype was observed a handful of times. The rearrangement uses TRBV2 and TRBJ1-2, with D uncertain. This CDR3 has 12 residues. Between the trimmed V and J ends, which lost 1 base and 12 bases, there was a span of 12 bases. Germline loops: CDR1 SNHLY, CDR2 FYNNEI. The CDR3 sequence is CASSEVRTKDTF. The CDR3 DNA follows: TGTGCCAGCAGTGAAGTGAGGACTAAGGACACCTTC.

The table lists this clonotype with a few counts. The rearrangement joins TRBV12-3 or TRBV12-4 to TRBJ2-5; D assignment may be TRBD1 or TRBD2 (5 bases each). Trimming took 7 bases from V and 4 from J, leaving 22 bases between them. The CDR3 runs 16 residues. CDR3 sequence (DNA): TGTGCCAGCAACGGCAGCCCGGGACCCCGCGGAGAGACCCAGTACTTC. This translates into CASNGSPGPRGETQYF.

The chain employs TRBV5-1 and TRBJ2-5; the match to TRBD1 covers 10 bases. The CDR3 consists of 14 residues. Germline V CDR1 and CDR2: SGHRS, YFSETQ. The V and J ends lost 4 bases and 3 bases, in that order; junction bases with no gene match: 3. The CDR3 reads CASSIGTGEETQYF. As DNA, the CDR3 is TGCGCCAGCAGCATCGGGACAGGGGAAGAGACCCAGTACTTC. The full variable domain, with the rest looked up from reference TRBV5-1 and TRBJ2-5, is KAGVTQTPRYLIKTRGQQVTLSCSPISGHRSVSWYQQTPGQGLQFLFEYFSETQRNKGNFPGRFSGRQFSNSRSEMNVSTLELGDSALYLCASSIGTGEETQYFGPGTRLLVL.

This clonotype was detected only a few times. V is TRBV24-1 and J is TRBJ2-7; no definite D call. There are 13 residues in the CDR3. CDR1 and CDR2 (germline): KGHDR, SFDVKD. V lost 4 bases, J lost 4 bases, and 10 bases lay in between. Here the CDR3 reads CATSDPDRYEQYF. As DNA, the CDR3 is TGTGCCACCAGTGACCCGGACCGATACGAGCAGTACTTC.

This clonotype came up many times. This chain uses TRBV7-3 with TRBJ1-5; tentatively, D is TRBD1 (5 bases). The V end was cut by 4 bases, the J end by 0 bases, with 22 bases between. This CDR3 is 19 amino acids long. Germline assignment: CDR1 SGHTA and CDR2 FQGTGA. The CDR3 nucleotides read TGTGCCAGCAGCTCGCGTGAGGGGATATCATTTTATAGCAATCAGCCCCAGCATTTT. Encoded protein: CASSSREGISFYSNQPQHF. The entire variable domain, with the rest obtained from reference TRBV7-3 and TRBJ1-5, is as follows: GAGVSQTPSNKVTEKGKYVELRCDPISGHTALYWYRQSLGQGPEFLIYFQGTGAADDSGLPNDRFFAVRPEGSVSTLKIQRTERGDSAVYLCASSSREGISFYSNQPQHFGDGTRLSIL.

The sample holds many counts of this clonotype. The chain carries TRBV4-1 and TRBJ1-5; 11 nucleotides align to TRBD1. Germline V gene sequence: CDR1 MGHRA, CDR2 YSYEKL. The CDR3 sequence is 15 residues long. After removal of 6 bases from V and 5 bases from J, the junction contained 6 bases not matched to a gene. DNA for the CDR3: TGCGCCAGCAGGTCGGTGGGACAGGGGGATCAGCCCCAGCATTTT. It yields the protein CASRSVGQGDQPQHF.

This chain uses TRBV20-1 with TRBJ2-4; 7 bases are shared with TRBD2. With 1 base clipped from V and 3 bases from J, the junction kept 12 bases outside the gene matches. The CDR3 is 17 residues long. Looked up from germline, CDR1 is DFQATT and CDR2 is SNEGSKA (reference sequence). The CDR3 reads CSARGSGGQSDKNIQYF. The CDR3, as DNA: TGCAGTGCTAGAGGTTCGGGGGGTCAATCTGACAAAAACATTCAGTACTTC.

This clonotype was observed a handful of times. V usage is TRBV7-8 and J usage is TRBJ1-6; 7 bases match TRBD1. V shed 5 bases, J shed 4 bases, and the junction held 11 bases outside the gene matches. The CDR3 extends over 17 amino acids. In germline, CDR1 is SGHVS, CDR2 FQNEAQ. This CDR3 reads CASSPSFTGVYNSPLHF. The CDR3 nucleotides read TGTGCCAGCAGCCCCAGCTTCACAGGGGTTTATAATTCACCCCTCCACTTT.

The chain employs TRBV3-1 and TRBJ2-3; D perhaps matches TRBD2 (6 bases). V gave up 4 bases and J gave up 1 base, with 12 bases separating them. CDR3 length equals 15 residues. Per germline, CDR1 LGHDT and CDR2 YNNKEL (reference sequence). In DNA form, the CDR3 reads TGTGCCAGCAGCCCGCTAGCGTCCGGCACAGATACGCAGTATTTT. Amino acid sequence: CASSPLASGTDTQYF.

The chain couples TRBV5-5 to TRBJ2-1; no clear D gene. CDR3 size: 13 residues. The V end lost 2 bases, the J end lost 4 bases, and 7 bases lay between the germline ends. Germline CDR1 is SGHKS and CDR2 is YYEKEE (reference sequence). The CDR3 nucleotides read TGTGCCAGCAGCTTACCCCGGTACAATGAGCAGTTCTTC. The encoded protein is CASSLPRYNEQFF.

In this sample, this clonotype turned up many times. This chain connects TRBV9 to TRBJ2-7; 9 nucleotides match TRBD1. V lost 4 bases, J lost 3 bases, and 8 bases stayed unmatched. CDR3 size: 15 residues. Germline V gives CDR1 SGDLS, CDR2 YYNGEE. The CDR3 sequence: CASSLGQGFFYEQYF. The CDR3 DNA is TGTGCCAGCAGCTTGGGACAGGGATTTTTCTACGAGCAGTACTTC.

This clonotype was counted ten times or more. This rearrangement joins TRBV11-3 to TRBJ2-1, with 10 bases fitting TRBD2. CDR3 length: 17 residues. The V gene's germline CDR1 is SGHNT and CDR2 YENEEA. V was pared by 1 base and J by 7 bases, with 10 bases of the junction left unmatched. The CDR3 sequence: CASSLGGTSAASNEQFF. In DNA, the CDR3 is TGTGCCAGCAGCTTAGGGGGGACTAGCGCGGCGAGTAATGAGCAGTTCTTC.